The 27 T cell receptor beta chains below all came from one sample that was sequenced in a study of T cell responses to AZD1222 COVID-19 vaccine. Assay used: immunoSEQ multiplex PCR; TCRdb lists only in-frame clones, some missing. The table has 130,000 or so clones, 70% to 90% seen once; the top ten hold 10% to 15%. The sequencing here drew on peripheral blood, taken on day 0 of AZD1222 vaccination. The receptors come from an adult in good health.

This chain links TRBV6-6 with TRBJ2-7; 8 positions match TRBD1. Germline-derived CDR1 and CDR2 are MNHNY and SVGAGI (reference sequence). This CDR3 has 16 amino acids. V was pared by 0 bases and J by 1 base, with 5 bases of the junction left unmatched. For the CDR3, the DNA is TGTGCCAGCAGTTACTCGGGGACAGGAGATTCCTACGAGCAGTACTTC. As protein: CASSYSGTGDSYEQYF.

V gene TRBV6-5 combines with J gene TRBJ2-5, with D tentatively TRBD1 (6 bases). The germline gives CDR1 MNHEY, CDR2 SVGAGI. Trimming pared 6 bases from V and 2 bases from J, leaving 13 bases between. The CDR3 extends over 14 amino acids. In DNA, the CDR3 is TGTGCCAGCAGCCTACAGGGTGGGCAAGAGACCCAGTACTTC. As protein: CASSLQGGQETQYF.

The chain joins TRBV28 to TRBJ1-4, with D possibly matching TRBD1 (5 bases). Germline assignment: CDR1 MDHEN and CDR2 SYDVKM. V lost 5 bases and J lost 4, with 14 bases in between. The CDR3 contains 15 residues. The CDR3 loop reads CASSEAGQDNEKLFF. Here the CDR3 DNA reads TGTGCCAGCAGTGAGGCCGGACAAGATAATGAAAAACTGTTTTTT.

This rearrangement joins TRBV10-2 to TRBJ1-2; weak D call: TRBD1 (5 bases). This CDR3 comprises 12 residues. V was shortened by 5 bases and J by 1 base, with 5 bases between the two germline ends. The germline V gene encodes CDR1 WSHSY and CDR2 SAAADI. The CDR3 protein is CASSQGNYGYTF. In DNA, the CDR3 is TGCGCCAGCAGTCAGGGTAACTATGGCTACACCTTC.

The CDR3 loop reads CASSTQGGEAFF. CDR3 nucleotide sequence: TGTGCCAGTAGTACACAGGGGGGTGAAGCTTTCTTT. The chain combines TRBV19 with TRBJ1-1, with 8 bases lining up with TRBD1. CDR1 is LNHDA and CDR2 is SQIVND in the germline V gene (reference sequence). The J segment lost 7 bases and the V segment lost 4 bases, leaving 2 bases of the junction unmatched. The CDR3 totals 12 residues.

This clone was found once. The chain uses TRBV11-2 and TRBJ2-1; no definite D call. Trimming left V 3 bases short and J 0 bases short, with 9 bases between. The CDR3 spans 15 residues. The germline V gene has CDR1 SGHAT and CDR2 FQNNGV. This CDR3 reads CASSFKRLSYNEQFF. The DNA for the CDR3 is TGTGCCAGCAGCTTTAAGCGCCTCTCCTACAATGAGCAGTTCTTC.

The V call is TRBV5-6, the J call TRBJ1-2, with TRBD1 matching over 9 bases. Per germline, CDR1 SGHDT and CDR2 YYEEEE. This CDR3 region has 16 residues. V lost 4 bases, J lost 1 base, and 8 bases stayed unmatched. This CDR3 reads CASSPGQGEGNYGYTF. The CDR3 nucleotides are TGTGCCAGCAGCCCGGGACAGGGAGAGGGTAACTATGGCTACACCTTC.

This clone showed up just a few times. This sequence joins TRBV28 and TRBJ2-7; 7 bases align to TRBD1. Germline lookup yields CDR1 MDHEN and CDR2 SYDVKM. This CDR3 comprises 15 residues. Trimming removed 6 bases from V and 6 bases from J; junction bases left unmatched: 14. The CDR3 loop reads CASSSTDRTGFEQYF. CDR3 DNA: TGTGCCAGCAGCTCCACGGACAGGACGGGGTTCGAGCAGTACTTC.

This chain connects TRBV2 to TRBJ2-5, with a tentative D call TRBD2 (6 bases). Germline lookup yields CDR1 SNHLY and CDR2 FYNNEI. The CDR3 length is 15 residues. V lost 2 bases and J 3 bases, leaving 13 bases between the germline ends. The CDR3 is CASSELVWGEETQYF. The CDR3 DNA reads TGTGCCAGCAGTGAATTGGTTTGGGGGGAAGAGACCCAGTACTTC.

The CDR3 is CASSSGQGASTEAFF. In DNA form, the CDR3 reads TGTGCCAGCAGTTCGGGACAGGGGGCTTCCACTGAAGCTTTCTTT. The gene calls are TRBV27 and TRBJ1-1; 12 nucleotides align to TRBD1. With 4 bases clipped from V and 4 bases from J, the junction kept 4 bases outside the gene matches. The CDR3 consists of 15 residues. Germline lookup yields CDR1 MNHEY and CDR2 SMNVEV (reference sequence).

The V and J genes are TRBV28 and TRBJ1-4; 9 positions match TRBD1. The ends lost 6 bases at V and 3 bases at J; junction bases unmatched: 11. The CDR3 has 17 residues. Germline V gives CDR1 MDHEN, CDR2 SYDVKM. CDR3 loop: CASRVGTGRGANEKLFF. Written as DNA, the CDR3 is TGTGCCAGCAGGGTTGGGACAGGGAGGGGTGCTAATGAAAAACTGTTTTTT.

V usage is TRBV4-3 and J usage is TRBJ1-4; the D is unclear. The germline V gene has CDR1 LGHNA and CDR2 YSLEER. V was cut by 4 bases and J by 6 bases, with 9 bases left in between. This CDR3 is 13 amino acids long. Here the CDR3 DNA reads TGCGCCAGCAGCCTTAGCGTTCATGAAAAACTGTTTTTT. Its translation is CASSLSVHEKLFF.

The gene calls are TRBV15 and TRBJ1-5; D perhaps matches TRBD1 (5 bases). This CDR3 spans 18 amino acids. Looked up from germline, CDR1 is LNHNV and CDR2 is YYDKDF (reference sequence). Trimming shortened V by 0 bases and J by 0 bases, and 15 bases separated the two germline ends. DNA of the CDR3: TGTGCCACCAGCAGAGATTGGGGGGGGATCGGTAGCAATCAGCCCCAGCATTTT. Translated: CATSRDWGGIGSNQPQHF.

V gene TRBV2 combines with J gene TRBJ1-2, with D maybe TRBD1 (6 bases). Germline CDR1 reads SNHLY; CDR2 reads FYNNEI. V lost 6 bases to trimming and J lost 6 bases, with 17 bases between them. The CDR3 has 14 amino acids. The CDR3 region has the DNA TGTGCCAGCAGCGCTACAGGGATAATGGATGGCTACACCTTC. This gives the protein CASSATGIMDGYTF.

V is TRBV29-1 and J is TRBJ2-7; D perhaps matches TRBD2 (5 bases). V was cut by 5 bases and J by 0 bases, with 14 bases left in between. The germline V gene has CDR1 SQVTM and CDR2 ANQGSEA. This CDR3 contains 14 residues. The CDR3 protein is CSVIIGESSYEQYF. Written as DNA, the CDR3 is TGCAGCGTTATAATTGGGGAGAGCTCCTACGAGCAGTACTTC.

CDR3 in DNA: TGTGCCAGCAGCCCGGGACAGGGGGCCGGTCAGCCCCAGCATTTT. Encoded protein: CASSPGQGAGQPQHF. V is TRBV3-1 (or the pseudogene TRBV3-2) and J is TRBJ1-5; TRBD1 matches at 12 bases. Germline CDR1 is LGHDT and CDR2 is YNNKEL (reference sequence). Germline trimming cut 4 bases from V and 6 bases from J; bases unmatched to any gene: 4. The CDR3 spans 15 residues.

V is TRBV12-5 and J is TRBJ1-2; D ambiguous. CDR3 length: 10 residues. Per the germline V gene, CDR1 is LGHNT and CDR2 is FRNRAP. V dropped 7 bases and J dropped 6 bases, with 6 bases sitting between them. The CDR3 protein is CASAGDGYTF. The DNA of the CDR3 is TGTGCTAGTGCCGGGGATGGCTACACCTTC.

This clone was picked up one time. V is TRBV5-4 and J is TRBJ2-7; tentatively, D is TRBD2 (6 bases). There are 14 residues in the CDR3. Germline V gene lookup returns CDR1 SGHNT and CDR2 YYREEE (reference sequence). V shed 0 bases and J shed 5 bases, with 12 bases lying between them. The CDR3 bases are TGTGCCAGCAGCTTGGATCCGGGAGCCGACGAGCAGTACTTC. It yields the protein CASSLDPGADEQYF.

The chain joins TRBV10-3 to TRBJ1-2; 10 bases align to TRBD1. CDR1 is ENHRY, CDR2 SYGVKD, per germline. This CDR3 contains 15 residues. Trimming cost V 6 bases and J 3 bases; bases outside gene matches: 7. The CDR3 nucleotides are TGTGCCATCAGCAGGGACAGGGGCTCGGACTATGGCTACACCTTC. This encodes CAISRDRGSDYGYTF.

This chain joins TRBV4-2 and TRBJ2-2, with 7 bases fitting TRBD1. V shed 4 bases and J 1 base; nucleotides not matched to a gene: 3. This CDR3 has 15 residues. CDR1 and CDR2 from the germline V gene are LGHNA and YNFKEQ. The CDR3 coding sequence is TGTGCCAGCAGCCGGGGGACAGAGAACACCGGGGAGCTGTTTTTT. Residues: CASSRGTENTGELFF.

V gene TRBV19 combines with J gene TRBJ1-2; the D gene is possibly TRBD1 (5 bases). Trimming cost V 0 bases and J 4 bases, with 12 bases left between them. The germline CDR1 and CDR2 sequences are LNHDA and SQIVND (reference sequence). The CDR3 totals 15 residues. The CDR3 protein is CASSIDRGPSYGYTF. DNA for the CDR3: TGTGCCAGTAGTATAGATCGGGGACCGAGCTATGGCTACACCTTC.

This sequence joins TRBV10-2 and TRBJ2-3; TRBD2 matches at 9 bases. CDR3 length equals 14 residues. Germline V gives CDR1 WSHSY, CDR2 SAAADI. V was pared by 5 bases and J by 2 bases, with 2 bases of the junction left unmatched. CDR3 protein: CASSLAGYTDTQYF. Written as DNA, the CDR3 is TGCGCCAGCAGTCTAGCGGGGTACACAGATACGCAGTATTTT.

The V and J genes are TRBV4-3 and TRBJ2-6; unclear D gene. V gave up 0 bases and J gave up 4 bases, with 16 bases separating them. CDR1 is LGHNA and CDR2 is YSLEER in the germline V gene. This CDR3 contains 18 residues. As DNA, the CDR3 is TGCGCCAGCAGCCAAGATCACGCCCGAGCATGGGGGGCCAACGTCCTGACTTTC. Translation gives CASSQDHARAWGANVLTF.

V is TRBV7-9 and J is TRBJ1-2; D may be TRBD1 (5 bases). The germline V gene encodes CDR1 SEHNR and CDR2 FQNEAQ (reference sequence). CDR3 length equals 14 residues. V was pared by 5 bases and J by 2 bases, with 12 bases between. CDR3 residues: CASSPVGPNYGYTF. CDR3 coding DNA: TGTGCCAGCAGCCCGGTGGGACCGAACTATGGCTACACCTTC.

The chain combines TRBV5-5 with TRBJ1-2, with D possibly TRBD1 on 6 matching bases. CDR3 length equals 15 residues. The germline V and J ends were trimmed by 7 bases and 6 bases, with 22 bases remaining between them. Germline values: CDR1 SGHKS, CDR2 YYEKEE (reference sequence). CDR3 residues: CASGLISQGEHGYTF. The CDR3 DNA sequence: TGTGCCAGCGGTCTTATTTCACAGGGTGAGCATGGCTACACCTTC. Complete variable domain (other parts from reference TRBV5-5 and TRBJ1-2): DAGVTQSPTHLIKTRGQQVTLRCSPISGHKSVSWYQQVLGQGPQFIFQYYEKEERGRGNFPDRFSARQFPNYSSELNVNALLLGDSALYLCASGLISQGEHGYTFGSGTRLTVV.

The chain carries TRBV19 and TRBJ1-1; D unresolved. There are 15 residues in the CDR3. Germline lookup yields CDR1 LNHDA and CDR2 SQIVND (reference sequence). With 4 bases removed from V and 1 base from J, the gap between germline ends came to 13 bases. This CDR3 reads CASSNPWRKNTEAFF. DNA for the CDR3: TGTGCCAGTAGTAACCCCTGGCGGAAGAACACTGAAGCTTTCTTT.

The chain couples TRBV6-4 to TRBJ2-3; D remains ambiguous. CDR3 size: 13 residues. Germline V gene lookup returns CDR1 MRHNA and CDR2 SNTAGT. V lost 2 bases and J lost 15, with 18 bases in between. CDR3 sequence reads: CASSDPRQSRVYF. The CDR3 bases are TGTGCCAGCAGTGACCCGAGGCAATCCCGCGTTTATTTT.